These 14 T cell receptor beta chains originate from one sample sequenced in a study of beta chain features in type 1 diabetes. TCRB transcripts that were expressed got sequenced, as all of the isolated RNA had been reverse transcribed. TCRdb keeps only in-frame clones here, not all; method: immunoSEQ multiplex PCR. The sample contains 970,000 or so clones, 17% of which appear only once. The sample consisted of naive CD4+ T cells from blood. The origin of the receptors is a woman aged 18-35 years in good health.

There are a few counts of this clone. This chain links TRBV19 with TRBJ2-2; D is unresolved. V was shortened by 3 bases and J by 7 bases, with 9 bases between the two germline ends. CDR3 length: 13 residues. CDR1 LNHDA and CDR2 SQIVND come from the germline V gene (reference sequence). The CDR3: CASSMRFGGELFF. The DNA of the CDR3 is TGTGCCAGTAGTATGAGGTTTGGCGGGGAGCTGTTTTTT.

V is TRBV29-1 and J is TRBJ2-7; the match to TRBD1 covers 10 bases. The CDR3 consists of 13 residues. V trimming: 6 bases; J trimming: 1 base; junction bases outside the gene matches: 3. CDR1 and CDR2 from the germline V gene are SQVTM and ANQGSEA. CDR3 region: CSVGQGESYEQYF. The CDR3 nucleotides are TGCAGCGTCGGACAGGGGGAATCCTACGAGCAGTACTTC.

This clone has just a few counts. The chain has TRBV7-2 and TRBJ2-3; the D is unclear. CDR1 is SGHTA, CDR2 FQGNSA, per germline. The V and J ends lost 2 bases and 3 bases respectively, with 9 bases between them. There are 14 residues in the CDR3. CDR3 region: CASSLTPSTDTQYF. DNA of the CDR3: TGTGCCAGCAGCTTAACCCCCTCGACAGATACGCAGTATTTT.

V and J are TRBV28 and TRBJ1-5; possibly TRBD1 for D (6 bases). The CDR3 spans 17 residues. Germline CDR1 and CDR2: MDHEN and SYDVKM. The germline V and J ends were trimmed by 3 bases and 2 bases, with 17 bases remaining between them. For the CDR3, the DNA is TGTGCCAGCAGTTTCAGCAGGGGATCGGGGGGCAATCAGCCCCAGCATTTT. It yields the protein CASSFSRGSGGNQPQHF.

The J gene is TRBJ2-5, the V gene TRBV5-1, with D uncertain. Trimming stripped 2 bases from V and 3 bases from J, with 11 bases between. This CDR3 is built from 14 residues. Germline CDR1 and CDR2: SGHRS and YFSETQ. The CDR3 coding sequence is TGCGCCAGCAGCTTTGGACCAGGAGAAGAGACCCAGTACTTC. It encodes CASSFGPGEETQYF.

This clone has more than one count but fewer than ten. This chain connects TRBV6-5 to TRBJ1-1, with D hard to call. Per the germline V gene, CDR1 is MNHEY and CDR2 is SVGAGI. V lost 7 bases to trimming and J lost 5 bases, with 11 bases between them. The CDR3 has 12 residues. This chain's CDR3 is CASTSERTEAFF. CDR3 bases: TGTGCCAGCACGAGTGAGAGAACTGAAGCTTTCTTT.

The chain couples TRBV28 to TRBJ2-5; 7 bases align to TRBD1. The J call may be wrong; the DNA end is better matched by TRBJ2-7. CDR1 MDHEN and CDR2 SYDVKM come from the germline V gene. CDR3 size: 13 residues. CDR3 loop: CASWGTGVNEQYF. CDR3 in DNA: TGTGCCAGCTGGGGAACAGGGGTGAACGAGCAGTACTTC.

In this sample, this clone turned up a few times. This chain connects TRBV5-6 to TRBJ2-2; 7 nucleotides line up with TRBD1. The CDR3 is made up of 16 amino acids. The V gene's germline CDR1 is SGHDT and CDR2 YYEEEE. V was clipped by 3 bases and J by 1 base; unmatched bases: 6. The CDR3 DNA reads TGTGCCAGCAGCTCCCACAGGGGCGAGAACACCGGGGAGCTGTTTTTT. Protein: CASSSHRGENTGELFF.

This chain uses TRBV7-2 with TRBJ2-1; D remains ambiguous. Germline loops: CDR1 SGHTA, CDR2 FQGNSA. The CDR3 is 12 amino acids. V lost 5 bases to trimming and J lost 7 bases, with 9 bases between them. The CDR3 region is CASSASFNEQFF. In DNA, the CDR3 is TGTGCCAGCAGCGCCAGTTTTAATGAGCAGTTCTTC.

This clone has only a few counts. This chain connects TRBV19 to TRBJ2-3; no firm D call. Between the trimmed V and J ends, which lost 3 bases and 2 bases, there was a span of 6 bases. The CDR3 runs to 13 residues. Per germline, CDR1 LNHDA and CDR2 SQIVND (reference sequence). In DNA form, the CDR3 reads TGTGCCAGTAGTATTCGGCTCACAGATACGCAGTATTTT. It encodes CASSIRLTDTQYF.

The chain carries TRBV7-9 and TRBJ2-1; possibly TRBD2 for D (6 bases). V shed 5 bases and J shed 16 bases, with 15 bases lying between them. Germline CDR1 and CDR2: SEHNR and FQNEAQ (reference sequence). The CDR3 has 11 residues. The DNA of the CDR3 is TGTGCCAGCAGCATCGACCAGGCGGGATTCTTC. Translated, it gives CASSIDQAGFF.

The table lists this clone with a few counts. V gene TRBV7-9 combines with J gene TRBJ2-1, with unresolved D. The V end was cut by 8 bases, the J end by 0 bases, with 11 bases between. Germline V gene sequence: CDR1 SEHNR, CDR2 FQNEAQ (reference sequence). CDR3 length: 14 amino acids. CDR3 in DNA: TGTGCCAGCTTATCCCCCAGCTCCTACAATGAGCAGTTCTTC. Its protein product is CASLSPSSYNEQFF.

The chain's CDR3 is CSASRSSSYNEQFF. In DNA, the CDR3 is TGCAGCGCCTCCCGCTCGAGCTCCTACAATGAGCAGTTCTTC. The chain recombines TRBV29-1 with TRBJ2-1; D gene ambiguous. V gave up 7 bases and J gave up 0 bases, with 13 bases separating them. The CDR3 is made up of 14 amino acids. From germline, CDR1 is SQVTM and CDR2 ANQGSEA.

The J gene is TRBJ2-7, the V gene TRBV5-1; 13 bases are shared with TRBD2. There are 15 residues in the CDR3. The germline CDR1 and CDR2 sequences are SGHRS and YFSETQ. V gave up 0 bases and J gave up 6 bases; unmatched junction bases: 3. The CDR3 bases are TGCGCCAGCAGCTTGGGTAGGACTAGCGGGGGCGAGCAGTACTTC. As protein: CASSLGRTSGGEQYF. The variable domain in full, completed from reference TRBV5-1 and TRBJ2-7, reads KAGVTQTPRYLIKTRGQQVTLSCSPISGHRSVSWYQQTPGQGLQFLFEYFSETQRNKGNFPGRFSGRQFSNSRSEMNVSTLELGDSALYLCASSLGRTSGGEQYFGPGTRLTVT.